The entry below gives a single TCR beta chain sequence along with its context. Sequencing was performed with immunoSEQ multiplex PCR; in TCRdb, only in-frame clones are kept and a portion is missing. The sample shows under 300,000 clones, 86% of them seen only once. The data derive from a study of blood T cell repertoires in COVID-19. Overall study: PBMCs, B-cell-depleted T cells, or T cells provided the cDNA or gDNA that made up the material.

Sequenced sample: peripheral blood. This clonotype originated in a man aged 60 to 69 with acute or convalescent COVID-19.

The CDR3 DNA reads as TGTGCCAGCAGCAGAGGGCCCCCTAGGGCCACCGGGGAGCTGTTTTTT. Translated: CASSRGPPRATGELFF. V usage is TRBV6-2 or TRBV6-3 and J usage is TRBJ2-2; tentative D call: TRBD2 (5 bases). V dropped 6 bases and J dropped 4 bases, with 18 bases sitting between them. CDR3 length: 16 residues. Germline loops: CDR1 MNHEY, CDR2 SVGEGT.